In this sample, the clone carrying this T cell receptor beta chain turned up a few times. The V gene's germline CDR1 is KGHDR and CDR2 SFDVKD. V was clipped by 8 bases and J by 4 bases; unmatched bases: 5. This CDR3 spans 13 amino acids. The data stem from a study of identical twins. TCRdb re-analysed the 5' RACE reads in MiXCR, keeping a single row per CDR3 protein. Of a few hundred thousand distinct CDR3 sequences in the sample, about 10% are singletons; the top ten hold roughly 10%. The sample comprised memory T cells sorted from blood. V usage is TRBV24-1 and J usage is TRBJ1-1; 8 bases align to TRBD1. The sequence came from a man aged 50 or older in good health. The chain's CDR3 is CATTDRGFTEAFF. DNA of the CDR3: TGTGCCACCACTGACAGGGGTTTCACTGAAGCTTTCTTT.